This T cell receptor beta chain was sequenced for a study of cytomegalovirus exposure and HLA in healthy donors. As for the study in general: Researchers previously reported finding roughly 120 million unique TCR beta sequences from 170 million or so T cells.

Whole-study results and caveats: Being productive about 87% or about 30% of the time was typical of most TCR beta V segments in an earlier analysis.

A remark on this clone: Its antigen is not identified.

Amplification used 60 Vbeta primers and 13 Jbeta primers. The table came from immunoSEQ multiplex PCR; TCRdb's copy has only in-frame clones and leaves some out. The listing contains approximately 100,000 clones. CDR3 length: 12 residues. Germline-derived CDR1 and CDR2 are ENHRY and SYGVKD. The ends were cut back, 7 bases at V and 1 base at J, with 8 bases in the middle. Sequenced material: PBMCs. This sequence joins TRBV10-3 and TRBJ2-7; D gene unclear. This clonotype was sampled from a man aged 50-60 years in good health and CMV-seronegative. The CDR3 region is CAIMAESYEQYF. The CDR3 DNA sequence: TGTGCCATCATGGCAGAATCCTACGAGCAGTACTTC.